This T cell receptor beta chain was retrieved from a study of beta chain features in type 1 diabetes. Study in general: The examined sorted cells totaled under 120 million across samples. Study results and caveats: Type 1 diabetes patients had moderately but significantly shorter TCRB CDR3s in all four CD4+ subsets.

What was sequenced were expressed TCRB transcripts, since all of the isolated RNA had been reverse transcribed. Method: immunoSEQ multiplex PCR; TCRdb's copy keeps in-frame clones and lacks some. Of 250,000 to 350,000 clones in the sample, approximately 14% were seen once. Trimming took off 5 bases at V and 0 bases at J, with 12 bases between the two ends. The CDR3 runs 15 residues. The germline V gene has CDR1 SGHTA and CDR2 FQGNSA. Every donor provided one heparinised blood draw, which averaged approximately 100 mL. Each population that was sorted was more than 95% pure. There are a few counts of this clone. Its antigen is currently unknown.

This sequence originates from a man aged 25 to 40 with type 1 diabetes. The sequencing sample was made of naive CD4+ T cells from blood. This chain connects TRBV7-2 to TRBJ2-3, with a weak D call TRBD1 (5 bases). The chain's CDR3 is CASSRQSTSTDTQYF. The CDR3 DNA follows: TGTGCCAGCAGCCGACAGAGCACTAGCACAGATACGCAGTATTTT.